The present T cell receptor beta chain was sequenced within a study of CD8 T cells in Susac syndrome. The germline V and J ends were trimmed by 6 bases and 3 bases, with 21 bases remaining between them. Germline CDR1 reads SQVTM; CDR2 reads ANQGSEA. The CDR3 has 15 residues. RNA totalling about 0.45 to 1 ug underwent reverse transcription with random hexamers. TCRdb analysed the immunoSEQ multiplex PCR reads with MiXCR anew, one entry per CDR3 protein. The sample shows about 100,000 distinct CDR3 sequences, 95% of them seen only once. The chain recombines TRBV29-1 with TRBJ2-7, with D possibly matching TRBD1 (6 bases). Specimen: CD8+ T cells from PBMCs. The TCR originated in a human donor with Susac syndrome. The CDR3 DNA reads as TGCAGCGTAGGGGAACAGGGCGAGTACCACTACGAGCAGTACTTC. It encodes CSVGEQGEYHYEQYF.